These 20 T cell receptor beta chains were sequenced from one sample in a study of T-cell memory formation after mild COVID-19. TCRdb reanalysed the 5' RACE reads using MiXCR and keeps one entry per CDR3 protein. The table has hundreds of thousands of distinct CDR3 sequences, 20% to 25% seen once. Sequencing was done on a sample of PBMCs or a T cell subset sorted from them (not recorded which). These TCRs come from a man aged 18-30 years who had mild COVID-19 (a few samples of this study predate the infection). Cell type and time point are not known.

The J gene is TRBJ2-3, the V gene TRBV6-5; D is uncertain. Trimming took off 0 bases at V and 6 bases at J, with 16 bases between the two ends. The germline CDR1 and CDR2 sequences are MNHEY and SVGAGI. CDR3 length equals 16 residues. DNA of the CDR3: TGTGCCAGCAGTTACTCGACTCGGGCCCATCGGGATACGCAGTATTTT. Translating it yields CASSYSTRAHRDTQYF.

This clonotype was counted between two and nine times. The chain carries TRBV6-2 or TRBV6-3 and TRBJ2-4, with a possible D match to TRBD1 (6 bases). The CDR3 extends over 14 amino acids. V was shortened by 8 bases and J by 7 bases, with 18 bases between the two germline ends. Germline loops: CDR1 MNHEY, CDR2 SVGEGT. This chain's CDR3 is CASSFTQGTNIQYF. CDR3 bases: TGTGCCAGCTCCTTTACCCAGGGGACGAACATTCAGTACTTC.

This clonotype was observed a handful of times. The chain carries TRBV20-1 and TRBJ1-1, with TRBD1 as a possible D gene (6 bases). CDR1 and CDR2 from the germline V gene are DFQATT and SNEGSKA (reference sequence). V was pared by 3 bases and J by 3 bases, with 14 bases between. CDR3 length: 14 amino acids. The CDR3 reads CSASQYREDTEAFF. The CDR3 DNA reads TGCAGTGCTAGTCAATACAGGGAGGACACTGAAGCTTTCTTT.

In this sample, this clonotype turned up once. J is TRBJ2-3 and V is TRBV5-1; no definite D call. Deletions cut 0 bases from V and 2 bases from J, with 7 bases between. The CDR3 runs 14 residues. CDR1 is SGHRS and CDR2 is YFSETQ in the germline V gene. The CDR3 DNA follows: TGCGCCAGCAGCTTGGACCAAATCACAGATACGCAGTATTTT. Its translation: CASSLDQITDTQYF.

This chain links TRBV7-8 with TRBJ1-5; perhaps TRBD1 as D (5 bases). The CDR3 totals 15 residues. Germline lookup yields CDR1 SGHVS and CDR2 FQNEAQ. Trimming removed 2 bases from V and 7 bases from J, with 15 bases in between. For the CDR3, the DNA is TGTGCCAGCAGCTTAACGAGGGGCCTACGGCAGCCCCAGCATTTT. Translated: CASSLTRGLRQPQHF.

This clonotype was seen a few times. The V gene is TRBV27, the J gene TRBJ2-3; 11 positions agree with TRBD1. The CDR3 is 16 residues long. V was pared by 5 bases and J by 3 bases, with 7 bases of the junction left unmatched. Per germline, CDR1 MNHEY and CDR2 SMNVEV (reference sequence). CDR3 in amino acids: CASSPRTGGRTDTQYF. The CDR3 bases are TGTGCCAGCAGTCCGCGGACAGGGGGCCGGACAGATACGCAGTATTTT.

The chain recombines TRBV7-2 with TRBJ2-7, with D possibly being TRBD1 or TRBD2 (5 bases each). This CDR3 is 14 amino acids long. The V end was cut by 3 bases, the J end by 2 bases, with 11 bases between. Germline CDR1 SGHTA, CDR2 FQGNSA. The chain's CDR3 is CASSFSGGAYEQYV. The DNA for the CDR3 is TGTGCCAGCAGCTTCTCTGGGGGTGCCTACGAGCAGTACGTC.

This clonotype has a handful of counts. V gene TRBV4-3 combines with J gene TRBJ2-2; 7 bases map to TRBD1. Germline CDR1 is LGHNA and CDR2 is YSLEER. CDR3 length: 16 residues. V lost 1 base and J lost 8; bases outside the gene matches: 10. The CDR3 spells CASSQVLRNRGGELFF. The CDR3 nucleotides read TGCGCCAGCAGCCAAGTGCTACGCAACAGGGGAGGGGAGCTGTTTTTT.

The chain employs TRBV20-1 and TRBJ2-7, with 9 bases fitting TRBD2. V dropped 4 bases and J dropped 0; count of bases not matched to a gene: 7. The CDR3 consists of 15 residues. Germline CDR1 and CDR2: DFQATT and SNEGSKA (reference sequence). CDR3 sequence reads: CSAINLAGSSYEQYV. The CDR3 DNA reads as TGCAGTGCTATCAATCTAGCGGGGAGCTCCTACGAGCAGTACGTC.

This clonotype was counted many times. The genes are TRBV5-1 and TRBJ2-3; 7 bases map to TRBD1. This CDR3 has 14 residues. Germline V gene lookup returns CDR1 SGHRS and CDR2 YFSETQ. Unmatched junction bases numbered 6, after V lost 4 bases and J lost 4 bases. The CDR3 region is CASSPQTGADTQYF. CDR3 nucleotide sequence: TGCGCCAGCAGCCCACAAACAGGGGCAGATACGCAGTATTTT.

The chain has TRBV27 and TRBJ1-2; D might be TRBD1 (5 bases). Germline V gene data show CDR1 as MNHEY and CDR2 as SMNVEV (reference sequence). V was cut by 2 bases and J by 2 bases, with 9 bases left in between. The CDR3 spans 14 residues. The CDR3 is CASSLDAGNYGYTF. DNA for the CDR3: TGTGCCAGCAGTTTAGATGCAGGGAACTATGGCTACACCTTC.

V and J are TRBV7-2 and TRBJ2-4, with D perhaps TRBD1 (6 bases). The V end was cut by 3 bases, the J end by 1 base, with 13 bases between. This CDR3 region has 16 residues. From germline, CDR1 is SGHTA and CDR2 FQGNSA. The CDR3 region has the DNA TGTGCCAGCAGCTTTGGACAGCCAAGGGCCAAAAACATTCAGTACTTC. Translating gives CASSFGQPRAKNIQYF.

This clonotype was found a few times. The chain joins TRBV29-1 to TRBJ1-5; TRBD1 agrees at 7 bases. Germline values: CDR1 SQVTM, CDR2 ANQGSEA. The CDR3 sequence is 15 residues long. The V segment lost 4 bases and the J segment 1 base; nucleotides outside the gene matches: 7. This CDR3 is CSVAMGTASNQPQHF. CDR3 bases: TGCAGCGTTGCTATGGGGACAGCCAGCAATCAGCCCCAGCATTTT.

The CDR3 spells CANSRQGNTEAFF. The CDR3 coding sequence is TGTGCCAACTCCCGACAGGGGAACACTGAAGCTTTCTTT. V is TRBV7-9 and J is TRBJ1-1; 7 bases map to TRBD1. V lost 10 bases to trimming and J lost 1 base; unmatched junction nucleotides: 6. Per the germline V gene, CDR1 is SEHNR and CDR2 is FQNEAQ (reference sequence). The CDR3 is made up of 13 amino acids.

This chain connects TRBV20-1 to TRBJ2-3; D ambiguous. CDR3 length: 12 amino acids. Deletions cut 3 bases from V and 4 bases from J, with 8 bases between. Germline CDR1 reads DFQATT; CDR2 reads SNEGSKA (reference sequence). In DNA form, the CDR3 reads TGCAGTGCTAGGGGGTGGCCAGATACGCAGTATTTT. Protein: CSARGWPDTQYF.

This clonotype was detected a few times. The rearrangement joins TRBV6-5 to TRBJ2-5; 7 nucleotides match TRBD1. The CDR3 has 15 amino acids. CDR1 and CDR2 from the germline V gene are MNHEY and SVGAGI. V shed 2 bases and J 1 base; nucleotides not matched to a gene: 4. The chain's CDR3 is CASSYTGVPQETQYF. For the CDR3, the DNA is TGTGCCAGCAGTTACACAGGGGTCCCCCAAGAGACCCAGTACTTC.

The V and J genes are TRBV30 and TRBJ2-2; D remains unclear. The V end lost 2 bases, the J end lost 6 bases, and 13 bases lay between the germline ends. Germline CDR1 is GTSNPN and CDR2 is SVGIG (reference sequence). The CDR3 runs 14 residues. The CDR3 DNA reads TGTGCCTGGAGTTGGGTGGGTTTAGCCGGGGAGCTGTTTTTT. Translating it yields CAWSWVGLAGELFF.

V gene TRBV9 combines with J gene TRBJ2-1; 7 bases are a match to TRBD2. Germline V CDR1 and CDR2: SGDLS, YYNGEE. V shed 3 bases and J 0 bases; nucleotides not matched to a gene: 3. The CDR3 sequence is 15 residues long. DNA for the CDR3: TGTGCCAGCAGCGGGCGGGGGAGCTCCTACAATGAGCAGTTCTTC. This encodes CASSGRGSSYNEQFF.

This rearrangement joins TRBV21-1 to TRBJ2-7; the table gives TRBD1 as D, unverified against the DNA. TRBV21-1 is a pseudogene segment. The CDR3 is 13 residues long. CDR3 coding DNA: TGTGCCAGCAGCAAAGTTAAGGGCGGCGAGCAGTACGTC. Translating gives CASSKVKGGEQYV.

This clonotype was picked up a small number of times. J is TRBJ2-7 and V is TRBV5-1, with TRBD1 matching over 10 bases. The CDR3 is 15 amino acids. The V and J ends lost 3 bases and 7 bases, in that order; junction bases with no gene match: 10. CDR1 and CDR2 (germline): SGHRS, YFSETQ. The CDR3 DNA follows: TGCGCCAGCAGCTCGATGGACAGGGGGGACAGGGAGCAGTACTTC. Translated, it gives CASSSMDRGDREQYF.